These 14 T cell receptor beta chains share one sample of origin, sequenced in a study of cytotoxic CD8 clonotypes in ibrutinib-treated CLL. TCRdb's table, derived via immunoSEQ multiplex PCR, lists solely in-frame clones and lacks some. The sample lists around 140,000 clones, 70% to 90% occurring once. The sample was PBMCs, taken after 24 months of ibrutinib treatment. The receptors stem from a human donor with chronic lymphocytic leukemia.

The chain recombines TRBV2 with TRBJ2-3, with 12 bases identical to TRBD2. Per the germline V gene, CDR1 is SNHLY and CDR2 is FYNNEI. This CDR3 comprises 16 residues. V dropped 5 bases and J dropped 7; count of bases not matched to a gene: 10. CDR3 amino acids: CASSSASGGAQNTQYF. CDR3 coding DNA: TGTGCCAGCAGTTCGGCTAGCGGGGGGGCCCAGAATACGCAGTATTTT.

The chain has TRBV18 and TRBJ1-5, with 8 bases lining up with TRBD1. V was clipped by 2 bases and J by 3 bases; unmatched bases: 3. CDR1 is KGHSH and CDR2 is LQKENI in the germline V gene. The CDR3 has 15 amino acids. The CDR3 bases are TGTGCCAGCTCACCAACAGGGGGAAACAATCAGCCCCAGCATTTT. Amino acids: CASSPTGGNNQPQHF.

The V gene is TRBV4-2, the J gene TRBJ2-5; D is unresolved. The germline gives CDR1 LGHNA, CDR2 YNFKEQ. The CDR3 is made up of 15 amino acids. Between the trimmed V and J ends, which lost 5 bases and 1 base, there was a span of 14 bases. This chain's CDR3 is CASSRALGSQETQYF. For the CDR3, the DNA is TGTGCCAGCAGCAGGGCTCTAGGGTCCCAAGAGACCCAGTACTTC.

The J gene is TRBJ1-3, the V gene TRBV4-1; the D is unclear. The CDR3 is 17 residues long. In germline, CDR1 is MGHRA, CDR2 YSYEKL. V was cut by 0 bases and J by 0 bases, with 12 bases left in between. The CDR3: CASSQDDPGSSGNTIYF. The CDR3 DNA is TGCGCCAGCAGCCAAGACGACCCGGGAAGCTCTGGAAACACCATATATTTT.

The rearrangement joins TRBV19 to TRBJ2-5; TRBD2 matches at 7 bases. Germline CDR1 LNHDA, CDR2 SQIVND (reference sequence). The V and J ends lost 3 bases and 6 bases, in that order; junction bases with no gene match: 16. This CDR3 is 17 amino acids long. CDR3 amino acids: CASSIWPWTRKVQTQYF. The CDR3 DNA reads as TGTGCCAGTAGTATTTGGCCCTGGACTAGGAAGGTGCAGACCCAGTACTTC.

The V and J genes are TRBV29-1 and TRBJ1-3; D remains unclear. CDR1 and CDR2 (germline): SQVTM, ANQGSEA. This CDR3 is built from 13 residues. Between the trimmed V and J ends, which lost 4 bases and 0 bases, there was a span of 7 bases. CDR3 residues: CSVGTDSGNTIYF. CDR3 nucleotides: TGCAGCGTTGGGACTGACTCTGGAAACACCATATATTTT.

This clone was recorded once. V usage is TRBV29-1 and J usage is TRBJ2-7; the D gene is possibly TRBD2 (7 bases). This CDR3 has 14 amino acids. Germline-derived CDR1 and CDR2 are SQVTM and ANQGSEA. The V and J ends lost 4 bases and 0 bases respectively, with 13 bases between them. Written as DNA, the CDR3 is TGCAGCGTTGTATTTAGGGGGGGCTCCTACGAGCAGTACTTC. Protein: CSVVFRGGSYEQYF.

The chain's CDR3 is CASSSTGRNEQFF. The DNA for the CDR3 is TGTGCCAGCAGCTCCACAGGGAGGAATGAGCAGTTCTTC. The J gene is TRBJ2-1, the V gene TRBV7-2; D may correspond to TRBD1 or TRBD2 (6 bases each). The ends were cut back, 4 bases at V and 7 bases at J, with 11 bases in the middle. The CDR3 has 13 amino acids. Germline lookup yields CDR1 SGHTA and CDR2 FQGNSA. The full variable domain, completed using reference TRBV7-2 and TRBJ2-1, is GAGVSQSPSNKVTEKGKDVELRCDPISGHTALYWYRQSLGQGLEFLIYFQGNSAPDKSGLPSDRFSAERTGGSVSTLTIQRTQQEDSAVYLCASSSTGRNEQFFGPGTRLTVL.

The chain couples TRBV10-3 to TRBJ2-3, with 8 bases aligning to TRBD2. This CDR3 has 16 residues. J was trimmed by 8 bases and V by 0 bases; bases with no gene match: 10. Germline CDR1 is ENHRY and CDR2 is SYGVKD. CDR3 nucleotides: TGTGCCATCAGTGAGTCGACAGCGGGGGTATCTAGTACGCAGTATTTT. It specifies CAISESTAGVSSTQYF.

The V call is TRBV19, the J call TRBJ2-7, with TRBD2 identical over 8 bases. The CDR3 totals 14 residues. In germline, CDR1 is LNHDA, CDR2 SQIVND (reference sequence). V was pared by 8 bases and J by 3 bases, with 9 bases of the junction left unmatched. CDR3 loop: CASPICLAGYEQYF. In DNA, the CDR3 is TGTGCCAGTCCCATCTGCCTAGCGGGCTACGAGCAGTACTTC.

This chain joins TRBV15 and TRBJ2-7; 9 bases map to TRBD1. The length of the CDR3 is 18 residues. Germline values: CDR1 LNHNV, CDR2 YYDKDF (reference sequence). V gave up 2 bases and J gave up 5 bases; unmatched junction bases: 16. The DNA of the CDR3 is TGTGCCACCAGCAGACACCTTCCGTGGGGACAGGGTAACCACGAGCAGTACTTC. It specifies CATSRHLPWGQGNHEQYF. The full variable domain, in which reference TRBV15 and TRBJ2-7 provide the parts outside the CDR3, is DAMVIQNPRYQVTQFGKPVTLSCSQTLNHNVMYWYQQKSSQAPKLLFHYYDKDFNNEADTPDNFQSRRPNTSFCFLDIRSPGLGDTAMYLCATSRHLPWGQGNHEQYFGPGTRLTVT.

The V gene is TRBV4-3, the J gene TRBJ2-1; D not certain. The CDR3 sequence is 15 residues long. Germline V gene lookup returns CDR1 LGHNA and CDR2 YSLEER. V gave up 0 bases and J gave up 9 bases, with 15 bases separating them. The CDR3 loop reads CASSQDSTSRAEQFF. For the CDR3, the DNA is TGCGCCAGCAGCCAAGACTCGACCTCCCGGGCTGAGCAGTTCTTC.

The V gene is TRBV2, the J gene TRBJ2-1; 14 bases line up with TRBD2. V was clipped by 6 bases and J by 6 bases; unmatched bases: 7. CDR1 and CDR2 from the germline V gene are SNHLY and FYNNEI. The CDR3 spans 16 residues. The CDR3 nucleotides read TGTGCCAGCAGAGGCGGGACTAGCGGGAGATCCAATGAGCAGTTCTTC. Translation gives CASRGGTSGRSNEQFF.

This clone was detected a few times. The J gene is TRBJ2-5, the V gene TRBV7-6; no firm D call. The CDR3 loop spans 12 amino acids. The germline V and J ends were trimmed by 4 bases and 4 bases, with 7 bases remaining between them. Looked up from germline, CDR1 is SGHVS and CDR2 is FNYEAQ. The CDR3 region is CASSYLIETQYF. In nucleotides, the CDR3 is TGTGCCAGCAGCTACCTAATAGAGACCCAGTACTTC.